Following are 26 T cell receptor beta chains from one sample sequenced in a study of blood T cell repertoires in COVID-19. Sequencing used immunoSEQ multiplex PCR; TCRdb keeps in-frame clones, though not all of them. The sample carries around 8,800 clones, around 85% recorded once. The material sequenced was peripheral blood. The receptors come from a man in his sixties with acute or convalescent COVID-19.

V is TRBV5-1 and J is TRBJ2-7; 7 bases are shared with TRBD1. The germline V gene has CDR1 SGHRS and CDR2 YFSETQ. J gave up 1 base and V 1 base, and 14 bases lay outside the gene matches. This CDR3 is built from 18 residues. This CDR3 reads CASSLIARRGGFSYEQYV. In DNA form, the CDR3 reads TGCGCCAGCAGCTTGATTGCACGTAGAGGGGGCTTTTCCTACGAGCAGTACGTC.

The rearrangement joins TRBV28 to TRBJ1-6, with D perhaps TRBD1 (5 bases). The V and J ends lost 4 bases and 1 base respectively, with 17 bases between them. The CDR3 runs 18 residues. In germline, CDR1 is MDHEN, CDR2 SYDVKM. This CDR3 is CASSSSIGEESYNSPLHF. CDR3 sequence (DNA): TGTGCCAGCAGTTCTTCCATAGGGGAAGAGTCCTATAATTCACCCCTCCACTTT.

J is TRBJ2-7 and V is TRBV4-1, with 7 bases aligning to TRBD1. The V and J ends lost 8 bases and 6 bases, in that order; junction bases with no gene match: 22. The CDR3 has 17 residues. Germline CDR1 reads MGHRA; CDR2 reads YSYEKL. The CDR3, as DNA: TGCGCCAGCTCCATCAAGGCGGAGGAAGGGGGCCGGCTCGAGCAGTACTTC. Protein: CASSIKAEEGGRLEQYF.

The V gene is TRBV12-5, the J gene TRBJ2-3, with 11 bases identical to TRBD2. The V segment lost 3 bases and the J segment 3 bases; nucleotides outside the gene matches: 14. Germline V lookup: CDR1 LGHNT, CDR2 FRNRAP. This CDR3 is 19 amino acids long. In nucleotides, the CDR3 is TGTGCTAGTGGTTTCTCGCTAGCGGGGGGAGGGGAGGATACAGATACGCAGTATTTT. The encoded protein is CASGFSLAGGGEDTDTQYF.

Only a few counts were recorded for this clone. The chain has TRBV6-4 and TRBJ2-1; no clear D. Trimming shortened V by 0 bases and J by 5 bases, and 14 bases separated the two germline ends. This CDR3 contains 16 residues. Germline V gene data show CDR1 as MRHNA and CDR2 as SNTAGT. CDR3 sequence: CASSDSANSGHNEQFF. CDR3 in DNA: TGTGCCAGCAGTGACTCGGCTAACAGTGGGCACAATGAGCAGTTCTTC.

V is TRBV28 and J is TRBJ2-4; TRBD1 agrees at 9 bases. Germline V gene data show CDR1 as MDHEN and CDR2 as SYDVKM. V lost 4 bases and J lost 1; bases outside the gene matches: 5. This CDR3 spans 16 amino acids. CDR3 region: CASSSLGQGAKNIQYF. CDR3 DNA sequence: TGTGCCAGCAGTTCTTTGGGACAGGGCGCCAAAAACATTCAGTACTTC.

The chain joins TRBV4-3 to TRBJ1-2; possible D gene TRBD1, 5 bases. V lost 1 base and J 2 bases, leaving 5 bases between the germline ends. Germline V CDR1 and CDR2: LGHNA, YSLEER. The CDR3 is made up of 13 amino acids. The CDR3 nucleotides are TGCGCCAGCAGCCAAGGACAGAACTATGGCTACACCTTC. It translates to CASSQGQNYGYTF.

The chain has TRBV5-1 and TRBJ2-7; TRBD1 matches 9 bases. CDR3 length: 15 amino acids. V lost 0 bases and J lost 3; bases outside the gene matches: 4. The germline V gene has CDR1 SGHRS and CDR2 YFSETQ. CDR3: CASSLATGGNYEQYF. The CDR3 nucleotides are TGCGCCAGCAGCTTGGCGACAGGGGGAAACTACGAGCAGTACTTC. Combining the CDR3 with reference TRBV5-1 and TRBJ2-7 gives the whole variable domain KAGVTQTPRYLIKTRGQQVTLSCSPISGHRSVSWYQQTPGQGLQFLFEYFSETQRNKGNFPGRFSGRQFSNSRSEMNVSTLELGDSALYLCASSLATGGNYEQYFGPGTRLTVT.

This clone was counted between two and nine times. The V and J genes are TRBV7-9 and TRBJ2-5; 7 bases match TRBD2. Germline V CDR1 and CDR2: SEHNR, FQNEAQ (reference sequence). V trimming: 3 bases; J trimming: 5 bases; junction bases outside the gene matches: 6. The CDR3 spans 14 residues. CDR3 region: CASSFGGRVETQYF. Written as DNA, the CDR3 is TGTGCCAGCAGCTTCGGAGGGAGGGTGGAGACCCAGTACTTC.

The DNA for the CDR3 is TGTGCCAGCAGCTCGACAGGGGGCTCCAGAAACACCATATATTTT. This gives the protein CASSSTGGSRNTIYF. This rearrangement joins TRBV7-9 to TRBJ1-3, with 10 bases lining up with TRBD1. After removal of 4 bases from V and 5 bases from J, the junction contained 5 bases not matched to a gene. The CDR3 is made up of 15 amino acids. Germline CDR1 reads SEHNR; CDR2 reads FQNEAQ (reference sequence).

CDR3 sequence reads: CASSSGLAGAEQYF. The CDR3 DNA reads TGTGCCAGCAGCTCCGGACTAGCGGGAGCGGAGCAGTACTTC. The chain is built from TRBV7-2 and TRBJ2-7; 13 bases match TRBD2. The CDR3 has 14 amino acids. CDR1 and CDR2 from the germline V gene are SGHTA and FQGNSA. V trimming: 4 bases; J trimming: 7 bases; junction bases outside the gene matches: 4.

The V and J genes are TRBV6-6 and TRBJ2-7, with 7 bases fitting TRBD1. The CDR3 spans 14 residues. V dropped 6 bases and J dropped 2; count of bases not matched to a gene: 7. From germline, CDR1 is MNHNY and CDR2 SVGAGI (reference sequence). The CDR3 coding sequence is TGTGCCAGCAGCCAACAGGGGCACCCCTACGAGCAGTACTTC. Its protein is CASSQQGHPYEQYF.

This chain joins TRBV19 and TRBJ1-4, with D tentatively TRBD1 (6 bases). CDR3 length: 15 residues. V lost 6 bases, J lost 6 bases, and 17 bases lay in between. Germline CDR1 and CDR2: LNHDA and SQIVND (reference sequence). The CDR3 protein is CASSQNRDGDEKLFF. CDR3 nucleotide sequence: TGTGCCAGTAGCCAAAACAGGGACGGTGATGAAAAACTGTTTTTT.

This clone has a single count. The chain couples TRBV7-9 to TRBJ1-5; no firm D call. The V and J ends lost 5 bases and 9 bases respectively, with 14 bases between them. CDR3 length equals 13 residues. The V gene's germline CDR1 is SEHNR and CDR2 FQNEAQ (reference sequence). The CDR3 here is CASSPEALGPQHF. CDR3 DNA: TGTGCCAGCAGCCCCGAGGCCCTGGGGCCCCAGCATTTT.

DNA of the CDR3: TGTGCCAGCAGCCCCGGGGAGCGGCAAGAGACCCAGTACTTC. Its translation: CASSPGERQETQYF. The genes are TRBV6-5 and TRBJ2-5; D possibly corresponds to TRBD2 (5 bases). V was pared by 6 bases and J by 2 bases, with 13 bases between. The germline V gene has CDR1 MNHEY and CDR2 SVGAGI. CDR3 size: 14 residues.

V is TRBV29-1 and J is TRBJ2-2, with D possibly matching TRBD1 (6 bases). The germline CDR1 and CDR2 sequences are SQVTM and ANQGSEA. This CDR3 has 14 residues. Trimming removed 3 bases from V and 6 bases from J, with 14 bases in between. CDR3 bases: TGCAGCGTTGAGGGGCAGGGGCCCCCCGGGGAGCTGTTTTTT. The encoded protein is CSVEGQGPPGELFF.

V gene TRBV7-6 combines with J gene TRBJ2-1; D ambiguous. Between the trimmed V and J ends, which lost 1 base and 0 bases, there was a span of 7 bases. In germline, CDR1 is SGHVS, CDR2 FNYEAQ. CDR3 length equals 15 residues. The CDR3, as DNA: TGTGCCAGCAGCTTAGAGGAGAGCTCCTACAATGAGCAGTTCTTC. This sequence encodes CASSLEESSYNEQFF.

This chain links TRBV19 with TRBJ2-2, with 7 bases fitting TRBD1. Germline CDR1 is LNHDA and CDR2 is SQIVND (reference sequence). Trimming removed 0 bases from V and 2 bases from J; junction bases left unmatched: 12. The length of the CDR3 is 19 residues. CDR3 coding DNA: TGTGCCAGTAGTATAGATCTTCTGAGACAGGGTCCCAACACCGGGGAGCTGTTTTTT. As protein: CASSIDLLRQGPNTGELFF.

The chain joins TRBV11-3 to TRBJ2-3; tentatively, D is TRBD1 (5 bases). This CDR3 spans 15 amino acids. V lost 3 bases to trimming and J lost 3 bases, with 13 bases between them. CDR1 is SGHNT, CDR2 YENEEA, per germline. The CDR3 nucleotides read TGTGCCAGCAGCTTCGAAGGGGTAGGGACAGATACGCAGTATTTT. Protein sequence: CASSFEGVGTDTQYF.

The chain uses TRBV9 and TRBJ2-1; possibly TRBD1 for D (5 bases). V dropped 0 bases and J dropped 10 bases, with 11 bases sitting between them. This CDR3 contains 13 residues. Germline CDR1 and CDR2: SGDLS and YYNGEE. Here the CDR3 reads CASSVEGSREQFF. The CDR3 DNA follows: TGTGCCAGCAGCGTAGAGGGGTCCCGGGAGCAGTTCTTC.

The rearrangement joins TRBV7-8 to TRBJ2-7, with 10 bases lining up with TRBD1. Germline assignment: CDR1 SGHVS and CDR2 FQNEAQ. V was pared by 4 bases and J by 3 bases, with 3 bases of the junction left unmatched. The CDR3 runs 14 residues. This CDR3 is CASSSRDRGYEQYF. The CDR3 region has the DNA TGTGCCAGCAGCTCCCGGGACAGGGGCTACGAGCAGTACTTC.

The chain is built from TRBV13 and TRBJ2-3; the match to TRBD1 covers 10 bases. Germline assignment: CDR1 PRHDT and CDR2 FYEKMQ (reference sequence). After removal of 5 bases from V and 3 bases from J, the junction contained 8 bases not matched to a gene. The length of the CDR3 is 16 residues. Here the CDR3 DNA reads TGTGCCAGCAGCAGCCGGGACAGGGGTTGGACAGATACGCAGTATTTT. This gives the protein CASSSRDRGWTDTQYF.

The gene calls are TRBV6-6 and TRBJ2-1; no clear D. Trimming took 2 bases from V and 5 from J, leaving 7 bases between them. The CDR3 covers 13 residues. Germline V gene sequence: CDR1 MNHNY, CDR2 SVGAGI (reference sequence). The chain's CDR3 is CASSYAGNNEQFF. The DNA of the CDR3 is TGTGCCAGCAGTTACGCCGGTAACAATGAGCAGTTCTTC.

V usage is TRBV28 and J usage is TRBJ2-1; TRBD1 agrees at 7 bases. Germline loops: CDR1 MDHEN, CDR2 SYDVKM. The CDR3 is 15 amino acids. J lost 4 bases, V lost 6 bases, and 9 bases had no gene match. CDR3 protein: CASSGRDSLYNEQFF. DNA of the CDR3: TGTGCCAGCAGCGGCCGGGACAGCCTATACAATGAGCAGTTCTTC.

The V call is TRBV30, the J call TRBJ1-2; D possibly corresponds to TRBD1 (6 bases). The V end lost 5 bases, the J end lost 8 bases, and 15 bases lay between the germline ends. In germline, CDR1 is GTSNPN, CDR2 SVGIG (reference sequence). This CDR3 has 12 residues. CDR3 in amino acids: CAWVFGQKGYTF. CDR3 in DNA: TGTGCCTGGGTATTCGGACAGAAAGGCTACACCTTC.

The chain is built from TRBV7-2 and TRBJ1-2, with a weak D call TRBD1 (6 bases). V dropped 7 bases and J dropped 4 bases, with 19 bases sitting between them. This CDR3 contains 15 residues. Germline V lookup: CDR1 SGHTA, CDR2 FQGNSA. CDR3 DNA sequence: TGTGCCAGCACCTATACCATTTCGGACAGCTATGGCTACACCTTC. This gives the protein CASTYTISDSYGYTF. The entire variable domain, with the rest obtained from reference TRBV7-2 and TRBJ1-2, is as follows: GAGVSQSPSNKVTEKGKDVELRCDPISGHTALYWYRQSLGQGLEFLIYFQGNSAPDKSGLPSDRFSAERTGGSVSTLTIQRTQQEDSAVYLCASTYTISDSYGYTFGSGTRLTVV.